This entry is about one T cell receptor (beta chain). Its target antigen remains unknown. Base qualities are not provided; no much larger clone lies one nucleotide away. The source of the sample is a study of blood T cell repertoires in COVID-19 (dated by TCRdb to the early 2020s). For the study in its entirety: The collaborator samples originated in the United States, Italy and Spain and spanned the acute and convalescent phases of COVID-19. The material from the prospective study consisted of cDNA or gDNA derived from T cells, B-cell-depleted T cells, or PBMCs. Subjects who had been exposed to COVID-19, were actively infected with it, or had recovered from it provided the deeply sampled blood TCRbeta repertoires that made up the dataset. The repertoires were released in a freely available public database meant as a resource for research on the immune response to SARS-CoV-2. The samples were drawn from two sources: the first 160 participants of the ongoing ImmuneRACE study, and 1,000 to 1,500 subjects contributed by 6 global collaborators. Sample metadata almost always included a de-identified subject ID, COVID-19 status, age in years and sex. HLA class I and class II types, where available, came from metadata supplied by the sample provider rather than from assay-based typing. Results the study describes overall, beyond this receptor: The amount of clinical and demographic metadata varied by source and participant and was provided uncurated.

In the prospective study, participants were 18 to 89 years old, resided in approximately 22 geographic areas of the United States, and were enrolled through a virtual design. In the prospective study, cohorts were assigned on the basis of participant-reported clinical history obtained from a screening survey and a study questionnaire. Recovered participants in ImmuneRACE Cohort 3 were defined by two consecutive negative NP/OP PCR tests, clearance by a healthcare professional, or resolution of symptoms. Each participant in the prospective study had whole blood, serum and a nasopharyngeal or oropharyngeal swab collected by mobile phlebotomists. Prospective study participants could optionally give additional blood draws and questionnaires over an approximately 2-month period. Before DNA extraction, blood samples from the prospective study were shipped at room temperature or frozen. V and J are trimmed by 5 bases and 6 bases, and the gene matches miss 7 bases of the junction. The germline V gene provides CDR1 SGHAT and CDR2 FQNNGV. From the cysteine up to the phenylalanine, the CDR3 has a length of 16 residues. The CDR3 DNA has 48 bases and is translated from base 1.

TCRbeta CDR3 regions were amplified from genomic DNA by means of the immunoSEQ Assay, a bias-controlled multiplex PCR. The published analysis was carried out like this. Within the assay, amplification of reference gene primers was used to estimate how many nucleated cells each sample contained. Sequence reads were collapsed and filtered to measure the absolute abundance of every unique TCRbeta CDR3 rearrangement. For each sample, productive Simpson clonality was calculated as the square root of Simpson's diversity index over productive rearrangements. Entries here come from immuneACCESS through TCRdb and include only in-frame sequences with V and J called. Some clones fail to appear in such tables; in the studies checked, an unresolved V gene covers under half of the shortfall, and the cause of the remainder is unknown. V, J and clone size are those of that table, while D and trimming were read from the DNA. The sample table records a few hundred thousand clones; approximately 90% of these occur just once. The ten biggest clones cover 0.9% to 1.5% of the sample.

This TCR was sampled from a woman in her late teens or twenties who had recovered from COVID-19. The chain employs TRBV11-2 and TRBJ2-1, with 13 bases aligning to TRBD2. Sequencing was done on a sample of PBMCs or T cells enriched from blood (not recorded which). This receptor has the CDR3 CASSTLLAGGPNEQFF. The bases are TGTGCCAGCAGCACGCTACTAGCGGGGGGGCCCAATGAGCAGTTCTTC.